This passage covers 21 T cell receptor beta chains from one sample sequenced in a study of blood T cells in healthy people across ages. The second PCR ran roughly 6 to 11 cycles with a sample-barcoded 5' primer and J-beta primers. TCRdb called the 5' RACE reads again in MiXCR, with one record for every CDR3 protein. The data show 800,000 to 950,000 distinct CDR3 sequences, about 29% seen once. The sample was also reused in another study, on T cells of mothers and their children.

Specimen: blood. The receptors were gathered from a woman aged 40-49 years in good health.

The rearrangement uses TRBV2 and TRBJ1-5; a weak D match, TRBD1 (5 bases). This CDR3 has 16 amino acids. CDR1 SNHLY and CDR2 FYNNEI come from the germline V gene. V lost 8 bases and J lost 0, with 17 bases in between. The chain's CDR3 is CASGDWGGNSNQPQHF. In nucleotides, the CDR3 is TGTGCCAGCGGAGATTGGGGGGGGAATAGCAATCAGCCCCAGCATTTT.

The gene calls are TRBV11-2 and TRBJ1-2; D not resolved. Trimming cost V 0 bases and J 8 bases, with 13 bases left between them. Germline V gene lookup returns CDR1 SGHAT and CDR2 FQNNGV. The CDR3 length is 14 residues. DNA for the CDR3: TGTGCCAGCAGCTTAGATTGGCAGTTCGGGGGCTACACCTTC. Protein product: CASSLDWQFGGYTF.

This clonotype turned up a few times. The genes are TRBV7-9 and TRBJ2-5; tentatively, D is TRBD2 (5 bases). Germline V gives CDR1 SEHNR, CDR2 FQNEAQ (reference sequence). The CDR3 has 15 amino acids. Deletions cut 3 bases from V and 11 bases from J, with 22 bases between. CDR3 residues: CASSFSRSVTGEQYF. Written as DNA, the CDR3 is TGTGCCAGCAGCTTCTCGCGTTCGGTTACCGGGGAGCAGTACTTC.

This clonotype was seen at least ten times. The chain links TRBV12-3 or TRBV12-4 to TRBJ1-1; a possible D gene is TRBD1 (5 bases). The CDR3 is made up of 13 amino acids. Trimming stripped 1 base from V and 6 bases from J, with 9 bases between. CDR3 nucleotides: TGTGCCAGCAGTTTAGGGCAAGGGGCTGAAGCTTTCTTT. This sequence encodes CASSLGQGAEAFF.

A few counts support this clonotype. This CDR3 reads CASSDGTTNEQFF. The CDR3 DNA follows: TGTGCCAGCAGCGACGGGACCACTAATGAGCAGTTCTTC. V gene TRBV9 combines with J gene TRBJ2-1; D is possibly TRBD1 or TRBD2 (5 bases each). Germline loops: CDR1 SGDLS, CDR2 YYNGEE. This CDR3 has 13 residues. The V gene lost 3 bases and the J gene lost 7 bases, with 11 bases spanning the gap.

CDR3 nucleotides: TGTGCCAGCAGCCCAACAGGGGGCGGAGTGTATGGCTACACCTTC. As protein: CASSPTGGGVYGYTF. The gene calls are TRBV16 and TRBJ1-2, with TRBD1 matching 9 bases. Looked up from germline, CDR1 is KGHSY and CDR2 is FQNENV. Trimming took 4 bases from V and 5 from J; bases not matched to a gene: 8. This CDR3 spans 15 amino acids.

This clonotype was detected a few times. The CDR3 is CASADTQANTGELFF. The CDR3 DNA reads TGTGCCAGCGCGGACACACAAGCGAACACCGGGGAGCTGTTTTTT. The genes are TRBV2 and TRBJ2-2; possibly TRBD1 for D (5 bases). CDR1 and CDR2 (germline): SNHLY, FYNNEI. The CDR3 spans 15 residues. V was pared by 8 bases and J by 0 bases, with 13 bases between.

The J gene is TRBJ1-2, the V gene TRBV27; D perhaps matches TRBD1 (6 bases). The CDR3 is made up of 15 amino acids. V was pared by 2 bases and J by 4 bases, with 14 bases between. Germline V gives CDR1 MNHEY, CDR2 SMNVEV (reference sequence). CDR3 amino acids: CASSLQGQTVYGYTF. The CDR3 DNA sequence: TGTGCCAGCAGTTTACAAGGACAGACCGTCTATGGCTACACCTTC.

The table lists this clonotype with many counts. J is TRBJ1-2 and V is TRBV14; TRBD1 agrees at 7 bases. Germline V gene sequence: CDR1 SGHDN, CDR2 FVKESK. CDR3 length: 15 amino acids. V lost 4 bases and J lost 4; bases outside the gene matches: 9. CDR3 DNA: TGTGCCAGCAGCCCCCGACAGGGTATCACCTATGGCTACACCTTC. It yields the protein CASSPRQGITYGYTF.

This clonotype was counted at least ten times. This may come from a read error, since a much larger clone is one base off. The chain carries TRBV12-3 or TRBV12-4 and TRBJ1-4, with D uncertain. This CDR3 has 12 amino acids. The CDR3, as DNA: TGTGCCAGCAGATCCGCCAATGGAAAACGGTTTTTT. It encodes CASRSANGKRFF.

This clonotype occurred many times. This chain links TRBV9 with TRBJ2-7; 12 bases agree with TRBD2. The CDR3 is 14 residues long. With 0 bases clipped from V and 7 bases from J, the junction kept 2 bases outside the gene matches. Germline values: CDR1 SGDLS, CDR2 YYNGEE. The chain's CDR3 is CASSVAGLAGEQYF. The CDR3 coding sequence is TGTGCCAGCAGCGTAGCGGGACTAGCGGGTGAGCAGTACTTC.

Concerning this clonotype itself: At one boundary the junction diverges from the germline segment, which might be a read error. The chain is built from TRBV9 and TRBJ2-1; D perhaps matches TRBD2 (6 bases). CDR1 is SGDLS and CDR2 is YYNGEE in the germline V gene. The CDR3 contains 15 residues. Here the CDR3 reads CASSPGVGSYDEQFF. The CDR3 DNA sequence: TGTGCCAGCAGCCCGGGGGTTGGCTCCTACGATGAGCAGTTCTTC.

This clonotype was observed at least ten times. V gene TRBV11-2 combines with J gene TRBJ2-4; possible D gene TRBD2, 5 bases. Germline V gene lookup returns CDR1 SGHAT and CDR2 FQNNGV. The germline V and J ends were trimmed by 5 bases and 7 bases, with 15 bases remaining between them. The CDR3 covers 14 residues. The CDR3 DNA sequence: TGTGCCAGCAGCCCGAGACCCAGCGGCAACATTCAGTACTTC. Residues: CASSPRPSGNIQYF.

The genes are TRBV5-1 and TRBJ1-1; 10 bases are a match to TRBD1. In germline, CDR1 is SGHRS, CDR2 YFSETQ. The CDR3 is 16 residues long. V was pared by 4 bases and J by 5 bases, with 11 bases of the junction left unmatched. The CDR3 loop reads CASSTGTGATGTEAFF. The CDR3 DNA is TGCGCCAGCAGCACCGGGACAGGGGCCACAGGAACTGAAGCTTTCTTT.

Comment on this clonotype: A much larger clone lies one base from this, so it may be a read error. The chain combines TRBV15 with TRBJ2-7; the match to TRBD2 covers 7 bases. Germline V lookup: CDR1 LNHNV, CDR2 YYDKDF (reference sequence). CDR3 length: 14 amino acids. The CDR3, as DNA: TGTGCCACCGGCAGTGGGGGAGGGGAGTACGAGCAGTACTTC. Its protein product is CATGSGGGEYEQYF.

The chain has TRBV14 and TRBJ1-2; D gene uncertain. V was clipped by 5 bases and J by 0 bases, with 7 bases between them. The germline V gene has CDR1 SGHDN and CDR2 FVKESK. The CDR3 extends over 13 amino acids. The CDR3 region has the DNA TGTGCCAGCAGCAGGCCCTCTAACTATGGCTACACCTTC. Translation gives CASSRPSNYGYTF.

The chain joins TRBV7-2 to TRBJ2-1; 11 bases are shared with TRBD1. The DNA matches TRBJ2-7 better at its end, which makes the J call doubtful. The CDR3 consists of 16 residues. Germline CDR1 and CDR2: SGHTA and FQGNSA. The CDR3 nucleotides read TGTGCCAGCAGCCTGAACGGACAGGGGGCCTACAATGAGCAGTACTTC. Amino acids: CASSLNGQGAYNEQYF.

This clonotype was detected many times. J is TRBJ2-7 and V is TRBV5-1; D perhaps matches TRBD2 (7 bases). The CDR3 is made up of 15 amino acids. Germline values: CDR1 SGHRS, CDR2 YFSETQ. With 5 bases removed from V and 0 bases from J, the gap between germline ends came to 15 bases. The DNA of the CDR3 is TGCGCCAGCAGGGCGGGGGCTGTTAGCTCCTACGAGCAGTACTTC. This translates into CASRAGAVSSYEQYF.

The V and J genes are TRBV6-2 or TRBV6-3 and TRBJ2-1, with D possibly called TRBD1 or TRBD2 (5 bases each). This CDR3 spans 14 amino acids. In germline, CDR1 is MNHEY, CDR2 SVGEGT. V shed 3 bases and J shed 8 bases, with 14 bases lying between them. The CDR3 is CASSYWDPWDEQFF. CDR3 sequence (DNA): TGTGCCAGCAGTTATTGGGACCCTTGGGATGAGCAGTTCTTC.

This clonotype was counted between two and nine times. The rearrangement joins TRBV15 to TRBJ1-6; TRBD1 might be the D (5 bases). CDR3 length: 15 amino acids. Trimming took 2 bases from V and 7 from J, leaving 12 bases between them. Germline V gene sequence: CDR1 LNHNV, CDR2 YYDKDF (reference sequence). The CDR3 region is CATSRYRDRNSPLHF. CDR3 nucleotide sequence: TGTGCCACCAGCAGATACCGGGACCGAAATTCACCCCTCCACTTT.

This clonotype was recorded at least ten times. The chain joins TRBV20-1 to TRBJ1-2; TRBD1 matches 10 bases. The CDR3 has 14 residues. Germline V gene sequence: CDR1 DFQATT, CDR2 SNEGSKA (reference sequence). Losses at the gene ends were 4 bases for V and 8 bases for J; bases not matched to a gene: 10. The CDR3 is CSAIAGTGVEGYTF. The CDR3 DNA reads as TGCAGTGCTATCGCCGGGACAGGGGTCGAGGGCTACACCTTC.